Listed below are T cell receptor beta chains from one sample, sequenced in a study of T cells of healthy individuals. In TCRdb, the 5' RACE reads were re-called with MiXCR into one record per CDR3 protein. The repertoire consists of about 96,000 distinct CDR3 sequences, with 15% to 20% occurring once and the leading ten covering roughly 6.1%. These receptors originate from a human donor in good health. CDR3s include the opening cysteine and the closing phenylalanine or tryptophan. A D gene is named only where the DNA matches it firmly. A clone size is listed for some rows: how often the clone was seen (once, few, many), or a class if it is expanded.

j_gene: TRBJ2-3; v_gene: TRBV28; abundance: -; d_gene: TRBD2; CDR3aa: CASSWAGGFTDTQYF; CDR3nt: TGTGCCAGCAGTTGGGCGGGAGGTTTTACAGATACGCAGTATTTT
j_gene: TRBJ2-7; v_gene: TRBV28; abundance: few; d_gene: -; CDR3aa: CASTAGGATYEQYF; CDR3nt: TGTGCCAGCACCGCGGGTGGGGCGACCTACGAGCAGTACTTC
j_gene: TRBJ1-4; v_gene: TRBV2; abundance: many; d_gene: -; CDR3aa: CASMGSGIATNEKLFF; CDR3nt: TGTGCCAGCATGGGGTCGGGGATCGCAACTAATGAAAAACTGTTTTTT
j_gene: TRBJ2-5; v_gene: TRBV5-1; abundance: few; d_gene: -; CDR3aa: CASSLRLRETQYF; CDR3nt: TGCGCCAGCAGCCTCCGACTGAGGGAGACCCAGTACTTC
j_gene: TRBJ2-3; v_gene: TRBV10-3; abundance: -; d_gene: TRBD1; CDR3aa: CAISRRDRATDTQYF; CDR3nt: TGTGCCATCAGCCGCCGGGACAGGGCCACAGATACGCAGTATTTT
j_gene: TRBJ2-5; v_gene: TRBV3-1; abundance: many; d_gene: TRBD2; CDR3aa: CASSHLGTSEQETQYF; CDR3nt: TGTGCCAGCAGCCACCTCGGGACTAGCGAACAAGAGACCCAGTACTTC
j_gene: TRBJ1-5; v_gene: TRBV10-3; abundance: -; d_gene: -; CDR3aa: CAISESSESHQPQHF; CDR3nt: TGTGCCATCAGTGAGTCGTCGGAAAGTCATCAGCCCCAGCATTTT
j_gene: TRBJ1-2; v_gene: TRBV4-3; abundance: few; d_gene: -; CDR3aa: CASSLDDYGYTF; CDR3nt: TGCGCCAGCAGCCTAGACGACTATGGCTACACCTTC
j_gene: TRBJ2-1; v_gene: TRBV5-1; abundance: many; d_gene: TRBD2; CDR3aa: CASSLVGGGQGHEQFF; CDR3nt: TGCGCCAGCAGCTTGGTGGGCGGGGGGCAAGGACATGAGCAGTTCTTC
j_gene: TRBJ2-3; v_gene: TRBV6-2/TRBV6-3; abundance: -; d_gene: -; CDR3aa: CASSYRETDTQYF; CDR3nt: TGTGCCAGCAGTTATCGGGAGACGGATACGCAGTATTTT
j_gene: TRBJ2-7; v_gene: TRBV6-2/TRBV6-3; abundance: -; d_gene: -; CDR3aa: CASSYGAIYEQYF; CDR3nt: TGTGCCAGCAGTTATGGAGCGATCTACGAGCAGTACTTC
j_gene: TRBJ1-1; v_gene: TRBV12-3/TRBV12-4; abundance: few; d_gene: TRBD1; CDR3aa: CAIHRGLEAFF; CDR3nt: TGTGCCATCCACAGGGGGCTCGAAGCTTTCTTT
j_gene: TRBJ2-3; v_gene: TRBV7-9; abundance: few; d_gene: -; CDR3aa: CASSFRTQDTQYF; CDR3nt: TGTGCCAGCAGCTTTAGGACTCAAGATACGCAGTATTTT
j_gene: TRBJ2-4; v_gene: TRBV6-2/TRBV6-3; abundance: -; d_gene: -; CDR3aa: CASSFSGIGAKNIQYF; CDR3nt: TGTGCCAGCAGTTTCTCGGGGATAGGAGCCAAAAACATTCAGTACTTC
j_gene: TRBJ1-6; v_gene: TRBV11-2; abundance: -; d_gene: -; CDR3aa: CASSARRIYNSPLHF; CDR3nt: TGTGCCAGCAGCGCCCGACGGATATATAATTCACCCCTCCACTTT
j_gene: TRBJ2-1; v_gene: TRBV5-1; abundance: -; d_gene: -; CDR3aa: CASSSPHRGNEQFF; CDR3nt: TGCGCCAGCAGCTCCCCCCACCGGGGGAATGAGCAGTTCTTC
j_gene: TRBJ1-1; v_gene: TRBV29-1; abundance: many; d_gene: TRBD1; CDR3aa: CSVQDRGGTEAFF; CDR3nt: TGCAGCGTTCAGGACAGGGGAGGGACTGAAGCTTTCTTT
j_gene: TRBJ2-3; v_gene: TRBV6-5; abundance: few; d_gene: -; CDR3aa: CASSPRIQGKSTDTQYF; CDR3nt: TGTGCCAGCAGCCCACGAATTCAGGGGAAGAGCACAGATACGCAGTATTTT
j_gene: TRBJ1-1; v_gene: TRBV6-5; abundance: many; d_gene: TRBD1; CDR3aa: CASSSLDRATREAFF; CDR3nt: TGTGCCAGCAGTTCCCTCGACAGGGCGACTCGTGAAGCTTTCTTT
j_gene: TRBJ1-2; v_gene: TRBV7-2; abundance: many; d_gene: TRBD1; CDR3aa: CASSYDRAVVPYGYTF; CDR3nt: TGTGCCAGCAGCTACGACAGGGCGGTTGTCCCCTATGGCTACACCTTC
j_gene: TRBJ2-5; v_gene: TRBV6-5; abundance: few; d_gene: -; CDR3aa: CASSYSKGVETQYF; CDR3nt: TGTGCCAGCAGTTACTCGAAGGGAGTAGAGACCCAGTACTTC
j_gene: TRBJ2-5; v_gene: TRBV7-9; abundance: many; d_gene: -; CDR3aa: CASSLAQVPPRGETQYF; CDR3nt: TGTGCCAGCAGCTTAGCGCAAGTACCACCACGGGGGGAGACCCAGTACTTC
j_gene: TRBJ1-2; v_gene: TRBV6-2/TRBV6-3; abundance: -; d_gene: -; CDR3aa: CASSWTDDYGYTF; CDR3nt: TGTGCCAGCAGTTGGACAGACGACTATGGCTACACCTTC
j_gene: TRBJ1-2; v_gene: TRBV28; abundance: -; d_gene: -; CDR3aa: CASSLDPLDGYTF; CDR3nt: TGTGCCAGCAGTTTAGACCCATTGGATGGCTACACCTTC
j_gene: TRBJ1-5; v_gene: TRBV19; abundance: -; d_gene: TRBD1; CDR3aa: CASSTARQGTIEPQHF; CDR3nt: TGTGCCAGTAGTACGGCTCGACAGGGGACAATAGAGCCCCAGCATTTT
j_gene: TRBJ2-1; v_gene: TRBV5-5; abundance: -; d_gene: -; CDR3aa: CASIPRDAYNEQFF; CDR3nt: TGTGCCAGCATTCCCCGGGACGCCTACAATGAGCAGTTCTTC
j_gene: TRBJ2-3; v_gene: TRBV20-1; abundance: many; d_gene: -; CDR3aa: CSARRQGNTDTQYF; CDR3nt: TGCAGTGCTAGGAGGCAGGGGAACACAGATACGCAGTATTTT
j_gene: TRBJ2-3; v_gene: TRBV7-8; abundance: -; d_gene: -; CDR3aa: CASSLRIGSLLDTQYF; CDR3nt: TGTGCCAGCAGCTTAAGGATCGGGAGTCTCTTAGATACGCAGTATTTT
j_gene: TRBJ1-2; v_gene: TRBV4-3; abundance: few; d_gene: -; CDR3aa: CASSQDPGGHGYTF; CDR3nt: TGCGCCAGCAGCCAAGATCCGGGAGGGCATGGCTACACCTTC
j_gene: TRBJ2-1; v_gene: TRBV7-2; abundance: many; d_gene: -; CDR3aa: CASSPRGWNEQFF; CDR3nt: TGTGCCAGCAGCCCCCGGGGCTGGAATGAGCAGTTCTTC
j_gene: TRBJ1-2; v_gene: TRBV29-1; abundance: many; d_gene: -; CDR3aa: CSAADYGYTF; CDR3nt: TGCAGCGCGGCCGATTATGGCTACACCTTC
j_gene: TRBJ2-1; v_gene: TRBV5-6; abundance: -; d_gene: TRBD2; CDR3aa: CASSLELAGGRGYEQFF; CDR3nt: TGTGCCAGCAGCTTGGAGCTAGCGGGAGGGCGGGGGTATGAGCAGTTCTTC
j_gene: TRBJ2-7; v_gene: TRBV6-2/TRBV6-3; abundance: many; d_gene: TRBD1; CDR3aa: CASSSGTGSREQYF; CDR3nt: TGTGCCAGCAGCTCAGGGACAGGGTCTCGGGAGCAGTACTTC
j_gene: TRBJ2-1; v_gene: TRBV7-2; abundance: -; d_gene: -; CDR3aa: CASSLWRTQAGEQFF; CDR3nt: TGTGCCAGCAGCTTATGGAGGACTCAGGCAGGGGAGCAGTTCTTC
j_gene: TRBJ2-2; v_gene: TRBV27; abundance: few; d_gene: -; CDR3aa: CASGLAENTGELFF; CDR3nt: TGTGCCAGCGGGTTAGCGGAGAACACCGGGGAGCTGTTTTTT
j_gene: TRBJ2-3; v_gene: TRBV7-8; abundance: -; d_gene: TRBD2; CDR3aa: CASSLPRLAGGQDTQYF; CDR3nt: TGTGCCAGCAGCTTACCTAGACTAGCGGGGGGGCAGGATACGCAGTATTTT
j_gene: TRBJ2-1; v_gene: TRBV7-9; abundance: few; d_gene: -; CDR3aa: CASSTASAAFVGQFF; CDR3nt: TGTGCCAGCAGCACCGCGAGCGCCGCTTTTGTGGGGCAGTTCTTC
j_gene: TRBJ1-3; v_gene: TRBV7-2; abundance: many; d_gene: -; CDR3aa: CASSPRTDPGNTIYF; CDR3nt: TGTGCCAGCAGCCCCAGGACAGACCCTGGAAACACCATATATTTT
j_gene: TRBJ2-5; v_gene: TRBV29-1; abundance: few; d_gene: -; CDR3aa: CSVGWDRGETQYF; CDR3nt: TGCAGCGTTGGCTGGGACCGGGGGGAGACCCAGTACTTC
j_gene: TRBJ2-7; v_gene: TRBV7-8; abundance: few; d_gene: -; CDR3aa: CASSLDLQGTYEQYF; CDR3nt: TGTGCCAGCAGCTTAGATCTACAAGGGACCTACGAGCAGTACTTC
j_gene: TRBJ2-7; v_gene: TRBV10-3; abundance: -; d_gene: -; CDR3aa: CAIKVGSSYEQYF; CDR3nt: TGTGCCATCAAGGTCGGCAGCTCCTACGAGCAGTACTTC
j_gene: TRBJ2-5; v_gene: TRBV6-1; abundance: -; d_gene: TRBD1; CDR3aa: CASSGGTGGRETQYF; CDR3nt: TGTGCCAGCAGCGGCGGGACAGGGGGCAGGGAGACCCAGTACTTC